This T cell receptor (beta chain) originates from a study of OX40 agonist ivuxolimab in advanced cancers. Study in general: One patient with hepatocellular carcinoma and two with cutaneous melanoma, three in all, had partial responses. Findings and limits, study-wide: Clones of CD4+ and CD8+ blood T cells grew by week 6 at doses of 0.1 to 3.0 mg/kg. Expanded peripheral T-cell antigen specificity went undetermined. Expanded clones were, on average, more numerous in CD8+ T cells than in CD4+.

Using immunoSEQ multiplex PCR, the repertoire was profiled, and TCRdb retains in-frame clones only, with some absent. Among 70,000 to 90,000 clones, 75% to 90% were seen once, and the ten largest hold more than 9.5%. From germline, CDR1 is MNHEY and CDR2 SVGAGI. The V end was cut by 7 bases, the J end by 4 bases, with 13 bases between. The CDR3 spans 13 residues. Of note for this clone: Its target is not known.

This receptor was obtained from an adult with an advanced solid tumor such as melanoma, head and neck, liver or kidney cancer. The chain links TRBV6-5 to TRBJ1-1; D is possibly TRBD1 (6 bases). The starting material was CD4+ or CD8+ T cells sorted from blood, obtained in a trial of the OX40 agonist ivuxolimab. CDR3 sequence reads: CASKIRGGTEAFF. The DNA for the CDR3 is TGTGCCAGCAAAATCAGGGGTGGCACTGAAGCTTTCTTT.